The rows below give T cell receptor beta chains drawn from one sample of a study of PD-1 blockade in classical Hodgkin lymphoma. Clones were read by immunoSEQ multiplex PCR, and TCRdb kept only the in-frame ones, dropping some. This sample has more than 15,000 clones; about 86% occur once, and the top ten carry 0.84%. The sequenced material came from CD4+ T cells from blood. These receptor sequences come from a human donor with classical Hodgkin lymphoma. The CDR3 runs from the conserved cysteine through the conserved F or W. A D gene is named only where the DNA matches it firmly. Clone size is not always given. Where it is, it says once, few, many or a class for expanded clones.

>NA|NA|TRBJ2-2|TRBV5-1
TGCGCCAGCAGCTTGGGGTTATCGGGCACGAACACCGGGGAGCTGTTTTTT
CASSLGLSGTNTGELFF
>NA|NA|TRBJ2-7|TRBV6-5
TGTGCCAGCAGACCCTGGGAGGTGACCTACGAGCAGTACTTC
CASRPWEVTYEQYF
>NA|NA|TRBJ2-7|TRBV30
TGTGCCTGTACCAGGGGTAGCTCCTACGAGCAGTACTTC
CACTRGSSYEQYF
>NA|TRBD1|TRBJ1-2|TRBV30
TGTGCCTGGAATCTCCAGGGGGCTCAAGGCTACACCTTC
CAWNLQGAQGYTF
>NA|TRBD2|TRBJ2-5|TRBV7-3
TGTGCCAGCAGCCTCGGACTAGCGCTACAAGAGACCCAGTACTTC
CASSLGLALQETQYF
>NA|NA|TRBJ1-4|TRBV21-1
TGTGCCAGCAGCAAGGCCGTTGATTTGACGCATGGATTCCAGGGAAAAAAAGAAAAACTGTTTTTT
CASSKAVDLTHGFQGKKEKLFF
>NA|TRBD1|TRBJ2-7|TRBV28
TGTGCCAGTACAGGGACAGATGGTGCCTACGAGCAGTACTTC
CASTGTDGAYEQYF
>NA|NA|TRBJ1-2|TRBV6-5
TGTGCCAGCACCAAAGACAGTAACTATGGCTACACCTTC
CASTKDSNYGYTF
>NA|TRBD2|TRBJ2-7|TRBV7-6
TGTGCCAGCAGCTCGCGTGTTAGCGGGCGCTACGAGCAGTACTTC
CASSSRVSGRYEQYF
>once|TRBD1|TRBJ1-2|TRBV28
TGTGCCAGCAGTTTGGCAGGGACAGGGGGACTCGTCTATGGCTACACCTTC
CASSLAGTGGLVYGYTF
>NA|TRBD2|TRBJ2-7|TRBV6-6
TGTGCCAGCAGCCGGGGACTAGCGGGTACCAACGAGCAGTACTTC
CASSRGLAGTNEQYF
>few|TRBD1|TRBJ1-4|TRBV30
TGTGCCTGTGCGGACAGGGTAGGGGCAACTAATGAAAAACTGTTTTTT
CACADRVGATNEKLFF
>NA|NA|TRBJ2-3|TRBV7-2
TGTGCCAGCAGCTTAGCGACTGCCGGTCCAGATACGCAGTATTTT
CASSLATAGPDTQYF
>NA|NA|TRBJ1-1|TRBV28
TGTGCCAGCAGTTTAGAAGGGAGGGCTTTCTTT
CASSLEGRAFF
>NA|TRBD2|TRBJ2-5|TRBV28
TGTGCCAGCAGTTTATTGGGGAGGGGACAAGAGACCCAGTACTTC
CASSLLGRGQETQYF
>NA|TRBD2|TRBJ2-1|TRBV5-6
TGTGCCAGCAGCTTGGCGGGGGGGAATGAGCAGTTCTTC
CASSLAGGNEQFF
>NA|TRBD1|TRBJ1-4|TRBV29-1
TGCAGCGCCATGACAGGGTCGGATGAAAAACTGTTTTTT
CSAMTGSDEKLFF
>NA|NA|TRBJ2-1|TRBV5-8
TGTGCCAGCACCGGCTCCGGGACTTATAATGAGCAGTTCTTC
CASTGSGTYNEQFF
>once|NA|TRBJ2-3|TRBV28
TGTGCCAGCAGGGACTCTTTTTTAGGTCGATCGGATACGCAGTATTTT
CASRDSFLGRSDTQYF
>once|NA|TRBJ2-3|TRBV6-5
TGTGCCAGCAGTCTTAGGGACTCCACAGATACGCAGTATTTT
CASSLRDSTDTQYF